This is a list of T cell receptor beta chains from one sample in a study of OX40 agonist ivuxolimab in advanced cancers. Some clones are missing from TCRdb's copy, which holds only in-frame ones; the method was immunoSEQ multiplex PCR. The sample has around 83,000 clones; roughly 88% are singletons. Source: CD4+ or CD8+ T cells sorted from blood, taken in a trial of the OX40 agonist ivuxolimab. These receptors all stem from an adult with an advanced solid tumor such as melanoma, head and neck, liver or kidney cancer. The CDR3 runs from the conserved cysteine through the conserved F or W. D genes are given only for firm matches. Clone size is not always given. Where it is, it says once, few, many or a class for expanded clones.

>.|TRBD1|TRBJ1-4|TRBV28
CASRRDSHEKLFF
TGTGCCAGCAGGCGGGACAGTCATGAAAAACTGTTTTTT
>few|.|TRBJ2-5|TRBV11-1
CASSTTMTETQYF
TGTGCCAGCAGCACTACAATGACAGAGACCCAGTACTTC
>.|.|TRBJ1-5|TRBV19
CASSIAGFQPQHF
TGTGCCAGTAGTATAGCTGGGTTTCAGCCCCAGCATTTT
>.|.|TRBJ2-3|TRBV10-3
CAISDDRHTDTQYF
TGTGCCATCAGTGATGACAGGCACACAGATACGCAGTATTTT
>few|TRBD2|TRBJ2-7|TRBV29-1
CSVGNSGGGSYEQYF
TGCAGCGTTGGAAATAGCGGCGGGGGGTCCTACGAGCAGTACTTC
>few|TRBD1|TRBJ1-5|TRBV6-6
CASSLDRGRNQPQHF
TGTGCCAGCAGTTTAGACAGGGGGAGAAATCAGCCCCAGCATTTT
>.|TRBD1|TRBJ2-5|TRBV18
CASSPTGGPETQYF
TGTGCCAGCTCACCTACAGGGGGCCCAGAGACCCAGTACTTC
>.|TRBD2|TRBJ2-1|TRBV27
CASSALAGGHNEQFF
TGTGCCAGCAGTGCACTAGCGGGAGGACACAATGAGCAGTTCTTC
>.|.|TRBJ2-7|TRBV19
CASSIAGTPVYEQYF
TGTGCCAGTAGTATTGCCGGGACACCAGTCTACGAGCAGTACTTC
>.|.|TRBJ1-2|TRBV7-9
CASSLESGNGYTF
TGTGCCAGCAGCTTGGAGAGTGGGAATGGCTACACCTTC
>.|.|TRBJ2-2|TRBV7-8
CASSLSRGHTGELFF
TGTGCCAGCAGCTTAAGTAGAGGCCACACCGGGGAGCTGTTTTTT
>.|TRBD2|TRBJ2-2|TRBV15
CATSRDLGLAGSGELFF
TGTGCCACCAGCAGAGATCTGGGGCTAGCGGGAAGCGGGGAGCTGTTTTTT
>.|TRBD2|TRBJ2-2|TRBV28
CASSEPSGPKVGELFF
TGTGCCAGCAGTGAACCTAGCGGGCCGAAGGTCGGGGAGCTGTTTTTT
>once|.|TRBJ1-4|TRBV4-1
CASSQDIKGHRTFGEKLFF
TGCGCCAGCAGCCAAGATATCAAAGGACACCGGACCTTCGGCGAAAAACTGTTTTTT
>.|.|TRBJ2-3|TRBV11-3
CASSLSRTTDTQYF
TGTGCCAGCAGCTTATCGAGGACCACAGATACGCAGTATTTT
>once|TRBD2|TRBJ2-5|TRBV7-2
CASSLAYREGETQYF
TGTGCCAGCAGCTTAGCCTATAGGGAGGGGGAGACCCAGTACTTC
>.|.|TRBJ1-3|TRBV6-5
CASSSVSSGNTIYF
TGTGCCAGCAGCTCAGTGAGCTCTGGAAACACCATATATTTT
>.|.|TRBJ2-7|TRBV5-8
CASSLFGQWGNKYEQYF
TGTGCCAGCAGCTTGTTCGGACAGTGGGGGAATAAGTACGAGCAGTACTTC
>once|.|TRBJ2-5|TRBV21-1
CASSIRRLQETQYF
TGTGCCAGCAGCATACGACGGCTTCAAGAGACCCAGTACTTC
>.|.|TRBJ1-5|TRBV7-8
CASSQGPQHNQPQHF
TGTGCCAGCAGCCAAGGGCCCCAACACAATCAGCCCCAGCATTTT
>.|.|TRBJ1-3|TRBV15
CATSRDGGTGNTIYF
TGTGCCACCAGCAGAGATGGAGGGACTGGAAACACCATATATTTT
>once|.|TRBJ2-3|TRBV10-2
CASKLQSSTDTQYF
TGCGCCAGTAAACTTCAATCTAGCACAGATACGCAGTATTTT
>.|TRBD2|TRBJ2-1|TRBV11-2
CASSPGTSGSLVF
TGTGCCAGCAGCCCGGGGACTAGCGGGAGTCTGGTCTTC
>.|.|TRBJ2-7|TRBV27
CASSSKGLGGSYEQYF
TGTGCCAGCAGTTCTAAGGGGCTGGGGGGCTCCTACGAGCAGTACTTC
>.|.|TRBJ1-5|TRBV19
CASSLDGDSNQPQHF
TGTGCCAGTAGTCTGGACGGAGATAGCAATCAGCCCCAGCATTTT
>once|.|TRBJ2-3|TRBV4-1
CASSQDVGTSTDTQYF
TGCGCCAGCAGCCAAGATGTCGGGACTAGCACAGATACGCAGTATTTT
>.|.|TRBJ2-2|TRBV6-6
CATYESHANTGELFF
TGTGCCACTTACGAATCGCACGCGAACACCGGGGAGCTGTTTTTT
>.|.|TRBJ1-3|TRBV18
CASSPPRRGGNTIYF
TGTGCCAGCTCACCACCTCGGAGGGGCGGAAACACCATATATTTT
>few|TRBD2|TRBJ2-7|TRBV18
CASGQAGVYEQYF
TGTGCCAGCGGGCAAGCGGGAGTATACGAGCAGTACTTC
>.|TRBD2|TRBJ2-1|TRBV7-9
CASSPGGSGRAGEQFF
TGTGCCAGCAGCCCGGGTGGTAGCGGGAGGGCGGGTGAGCAGTTCTTC
>.|TRBD1|TRBJ1-5|TRBV19
CASREDRGSNQPQHF
TGTGCCAGTAGAGAGGACAGGGGTAGCAATCAGCCCCAGCATTTT
>.|.|TRBJ2-1|TRBV5-1
CASSLSGQGNEQFF
TGCGCCAGCAGCTTGTCAGGGCAGGGCAATGAGCAGTTCTTC
>.|.|TRBJ2-6|TRBV11-2
CASSQRGAGANVLTF
TGTGCCAGCAGCCAACGGGGAGCCGGGGCCAACGTCCTGACTTTC
>once|TRBD1|TRBJ2-5|TRBV19
CASSATIGQGETQYF
TGTGCCAGTAGTGCAACCATCGGACAGGGAGAGACCCAGTACTTC
>.|TRBD2|TRBJ2-1|TRBV4-2
CASSQDMKGTSGRKNYNEQFF
TGTGCCAGCAGCCAAGATATGAAGGGGACTAGCGGGAGGAAGAACTACAATGAGCAGTTCTTC
>.|.|TRBJ1-5|TRBV27
CASSSTGQNSNQPQHF
TGTGCCAGCAGTTCAACCGGACAGAATAGCAATCAGCCCCAGCATTTT
>.|.|TRBJ2-1|TRBV6-4
CASSPPVGLLRFF
TGTGCCAGCAGCCCCCCAGTAGGCCTTCTTCGGTTCTTC
>.|.|TRBJ1-1|TRBV19
CASSIPSGSKTEAFF
TGTGCCAGTAGTATCCCTTCAGGGTCGAAGACTGAAGCTTTCTTT
>once|.|TRBJ1-3|TRBV19
CASTPWANSGNTIYF
TGTGCCAGTACCCCTTGGGCGAACTCTGGAAACACCATATATTTT